This T cell receptor (beta chain) was sequenced during a study of cytomegalovirus exposure and HLA in healthy donors. The PCR had 60 Vbeta and 13 Jbeta primers. Sequencing used immunoSEQ multiplex PCR; TCRdb keeps in-frame clones, though not all of them. The data hold fewer than 200,000 clones, with 65% to 85% observed a single time. This CDR3 is built from 16 residues. Germline V CDR1 and CDR2: LGHNA, YSLEER. Trimming removed 3 bases at V and 0 bases at J, with 13 bases between. The chain links TRBV4-3 to TRBJ2-3; D perhaps matches TRBD2 (5 bases). The TCR originated in a woman aged 50 to 60 in good health and CMV-seropositive. The sample taken for sequencing was PBMCs. Written as DNA, the CDR3 is TGCGCCAGCAGCCAGCATTCAGGCGGGAGCACAGATACGCAGTATTTT. This translates into CASSQHSGGSTDTQYF.